This TCR beta chain was sequenced in a study of radiation and T cells in renal cell carcinoma. Data came from immunoSEQ multiplex PCR; TCRdb stores just in-frame clones and leaves some out. The sample shows approximately 120,000 clones, 80% to 85% of them seen only once. V trimming: 6 bases; J trimming: 4 bases; junction bases outside the gene matches: 12. There are 15 residues in the CDR3. Germline CDR1 MNHEY, CDR2 SMNVEV (reference sequence). Time point given: baseline pretreatment blood. Documented treatment: 15 Gy SBRT to primary tumor, nephrectomy 4 weeks later. Notes on this clone: The target antigen is unknown.

Whole-study findings and limits: From baseline, blood top tumor clonotypes peaked at 2 weeks post-radiation.

The chain couples TRBV27 to TRBJ2-7; 7 positions agree with TRBD2. The sample here was blood, taken from a patient whose treatment included radiotherapy and nephrectomy. This TCR was sampled from a woman aged 60-75 years with renal cell carcinoma. CDR3 nucleotide sequence: TGTGCCAGCAGCCCGATGGGGGGGAAGCTTTACGAGCAGTACTTC. Translation: CASSPMGGKLYEQYF.